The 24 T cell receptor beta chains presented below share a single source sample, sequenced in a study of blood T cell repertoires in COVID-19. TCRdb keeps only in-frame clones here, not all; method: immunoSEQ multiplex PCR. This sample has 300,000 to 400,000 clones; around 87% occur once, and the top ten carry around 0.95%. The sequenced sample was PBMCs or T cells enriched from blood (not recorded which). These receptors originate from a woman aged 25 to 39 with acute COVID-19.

CDR3: CASSGDRDYSYEQYF. In DNA form, the CDR3 reads TGTGCCAGCAGTGGGGACAGAGATTACTCCTACGAGCAGTACTTC. This chain links TRBV2 with TRBJ2-7, with 7 bases matching TRBD1. J lost 0 bases, V lost 4 bases, and 6 bases had no gene match. This CDR3 contains 15 residues. Germline loops: CDR1 SNHLY, CDR2 FYNNEI. The full variable domain, rest sourced from reference TRBV2 and TRBJ2-7, is EPEVTQTPSHQVTQMGQEVILRCVPISNHLYFYWYRQILGQKVEFLVSFYNNEISEKSEIFDDQFSVERPDGSNFTLKIRSTKLEDSAMYFCASSGDRDYSYEQYFGPGTRLTVT.

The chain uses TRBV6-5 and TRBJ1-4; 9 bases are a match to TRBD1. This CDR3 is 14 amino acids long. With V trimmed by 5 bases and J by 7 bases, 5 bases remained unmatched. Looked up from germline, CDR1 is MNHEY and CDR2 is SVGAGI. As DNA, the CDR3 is TGTGCCAGCAGTCAACAGGGGGCGCGTGAAAAACTGTTTTTT. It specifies CASSQQGAREKLFF.

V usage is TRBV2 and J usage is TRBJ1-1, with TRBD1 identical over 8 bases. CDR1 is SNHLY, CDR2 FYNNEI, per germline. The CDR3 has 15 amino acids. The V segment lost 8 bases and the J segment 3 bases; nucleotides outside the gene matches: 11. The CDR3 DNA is TGTGCCAGCCTTCCTGTGACAGGGGTTGACACTGAAGCTTTCTTT. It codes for CASLPVTGVDTEAFF.

In DNA, the CDR3 is TGTGCCAGCAGTTTAGTGGGTCTAGCGGGGGGGCGAGAGCAGTTCTTC. It codes for CASSLVGLAGGREQFF. The chain links TRBV27 to TRBJ2-1; TRBD2 agrees at 12 bases. The ends lost 2 bases at V and 10 bases at J; junction bases unmatched: 9. The CDR3 loop spans 16 amino acids. In germline, CDR1 is MNHEY, CDR2 SMNVEV (reference sequence).

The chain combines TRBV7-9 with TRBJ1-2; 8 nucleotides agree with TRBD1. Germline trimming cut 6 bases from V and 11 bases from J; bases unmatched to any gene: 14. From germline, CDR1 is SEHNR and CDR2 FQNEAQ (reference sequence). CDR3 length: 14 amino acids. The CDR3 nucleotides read TGTGCCAGCAGTCGAGACAGGGGCGTTTTAGGTTACACCTTC. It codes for CASSRDRGVLGYTF.

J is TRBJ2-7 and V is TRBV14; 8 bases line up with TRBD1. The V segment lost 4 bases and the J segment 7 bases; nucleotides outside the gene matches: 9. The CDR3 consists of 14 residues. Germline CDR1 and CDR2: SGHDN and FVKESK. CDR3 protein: CASSRQGIFREQYF. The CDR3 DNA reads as TGTGCCAGCAGCCGACAGGGGATCTTCAGGGAGCAGTACTTC. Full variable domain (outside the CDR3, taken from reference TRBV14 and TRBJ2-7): EAGVTQFPSHSVIEKGQTVTLRCDPISGHDNLYWYRRVMGKEIKFLLHFVKESKQDESGMPNNRFLAERTGGTYSTLKVQPAELEDSGVYFCASSRQGIFREQYFGPGTRLTVT.

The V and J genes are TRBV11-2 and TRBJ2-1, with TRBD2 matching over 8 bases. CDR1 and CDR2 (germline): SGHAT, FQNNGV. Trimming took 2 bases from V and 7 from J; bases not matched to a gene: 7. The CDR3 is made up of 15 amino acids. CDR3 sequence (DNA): TGTGCCAGCAGCTTACTCTGGACGGGGGGGAATGAGCAGTTCTTC. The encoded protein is CASSLLWTGGNEQFF.

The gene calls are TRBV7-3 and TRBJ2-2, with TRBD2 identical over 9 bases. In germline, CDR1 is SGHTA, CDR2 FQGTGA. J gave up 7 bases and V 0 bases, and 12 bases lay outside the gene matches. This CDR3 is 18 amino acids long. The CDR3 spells CASSLTRSSGVEFGELFF. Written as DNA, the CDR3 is TGTGCCAGCAGCTTAACGAGGTCTAGCGGGGTGGAATTCGGGGAGCTGTTTTTT.

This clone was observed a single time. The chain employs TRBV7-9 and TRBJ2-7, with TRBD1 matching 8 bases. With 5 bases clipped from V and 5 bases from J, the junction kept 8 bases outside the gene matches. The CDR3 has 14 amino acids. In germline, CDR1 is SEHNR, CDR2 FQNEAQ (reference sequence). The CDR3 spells CASSPGTGVHEQYF. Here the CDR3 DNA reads TGTGCCAGCAGCCCCGGGACAGGAGTTCACGAGCAGTACTTC. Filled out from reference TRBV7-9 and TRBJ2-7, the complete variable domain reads DTGVSQNPRHKITKRGQNVTFRCDPISEHNRLYWYRQTLGQGPEFLTYFQNEAQLEKSRLLSDRFSAERPKGSFSTLEIQRTEQGDSAMYLCASSPGTGVHEQYFGPGTRLTVT.

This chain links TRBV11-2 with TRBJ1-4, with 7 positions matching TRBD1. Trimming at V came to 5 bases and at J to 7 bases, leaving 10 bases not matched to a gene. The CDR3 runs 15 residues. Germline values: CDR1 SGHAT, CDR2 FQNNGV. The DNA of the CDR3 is TGTGCCAGCAGCCCCTGGACTCCAGGGGGTGAAAAACTGTTTTTT. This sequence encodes CASSPWTPGGEKLFF.

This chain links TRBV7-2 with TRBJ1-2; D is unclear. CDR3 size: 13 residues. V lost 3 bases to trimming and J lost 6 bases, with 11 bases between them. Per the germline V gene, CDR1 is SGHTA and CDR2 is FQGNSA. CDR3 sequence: CASSFISTNGYTF. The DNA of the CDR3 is TGTGCCAGCAGCTTTATCTCTACGAATGGCTACACCTTC.

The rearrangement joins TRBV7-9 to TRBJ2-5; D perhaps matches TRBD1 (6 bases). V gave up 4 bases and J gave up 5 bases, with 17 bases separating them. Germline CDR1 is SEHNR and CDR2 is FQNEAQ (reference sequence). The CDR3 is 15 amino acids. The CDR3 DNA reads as TGTGCCAGCAGCTCCGTGGGGGCCTTCGGCGAGACCCAGTACTTC. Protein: CASSSVGAFGETQYF.

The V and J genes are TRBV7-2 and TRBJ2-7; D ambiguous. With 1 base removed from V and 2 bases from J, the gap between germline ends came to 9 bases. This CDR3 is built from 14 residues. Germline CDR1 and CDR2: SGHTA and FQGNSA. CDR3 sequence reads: CASSLVIAPYEQYF. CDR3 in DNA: TGTGCCAGCAGCTTAGTGATAGCCCCCTACGAGCAGTACTTC.

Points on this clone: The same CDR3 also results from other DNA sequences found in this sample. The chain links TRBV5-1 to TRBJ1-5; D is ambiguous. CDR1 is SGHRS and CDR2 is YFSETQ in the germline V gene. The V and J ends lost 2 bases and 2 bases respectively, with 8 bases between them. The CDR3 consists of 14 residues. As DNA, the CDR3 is TGCGCCAGCAGCTTAGTACCAGGCAATCAGCCCCAGCATTTT. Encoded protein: CASSLVPGNQPQHF.

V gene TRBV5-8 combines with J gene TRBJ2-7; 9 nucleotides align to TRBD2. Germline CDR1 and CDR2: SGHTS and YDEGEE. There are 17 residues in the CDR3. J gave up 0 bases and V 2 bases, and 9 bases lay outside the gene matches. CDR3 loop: CASSFRASGASSYEQYF. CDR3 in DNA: TGTGCCAGCAGCTTTCGGGCTAGCGGGGCGAGCTCCTACGAGCAGTACTTC.

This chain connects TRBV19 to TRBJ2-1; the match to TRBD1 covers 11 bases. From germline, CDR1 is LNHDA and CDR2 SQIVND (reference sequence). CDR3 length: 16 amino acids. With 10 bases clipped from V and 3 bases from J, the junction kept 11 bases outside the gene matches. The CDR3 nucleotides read TGTGCCACCGGTTGGTTGGGGACAGGGGGCTACAATGAGCAGTTCTTC. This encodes CATGWLGTGGYNEQFF.

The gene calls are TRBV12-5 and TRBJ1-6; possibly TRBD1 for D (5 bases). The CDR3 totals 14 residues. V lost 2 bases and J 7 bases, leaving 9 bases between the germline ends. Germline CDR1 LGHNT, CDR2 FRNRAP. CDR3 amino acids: CASGLTGRNSPLHF. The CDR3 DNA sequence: TGTGCTAGTGGTTTGACAGGACGAAATTCACCCCTCCACTTT.

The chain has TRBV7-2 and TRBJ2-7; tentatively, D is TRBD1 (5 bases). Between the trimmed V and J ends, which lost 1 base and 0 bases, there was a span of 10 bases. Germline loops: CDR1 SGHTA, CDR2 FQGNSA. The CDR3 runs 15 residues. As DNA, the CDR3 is TGTGCCAGCAGCTTAGGGTGGGGCTCCTCCTACGAGCAGTACTTC. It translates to CASSLGWGSSYEQYF.

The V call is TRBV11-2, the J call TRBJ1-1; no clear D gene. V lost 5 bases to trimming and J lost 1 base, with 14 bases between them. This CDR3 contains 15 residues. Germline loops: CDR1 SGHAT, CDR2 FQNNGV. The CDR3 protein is CASSQTVSKNTEAFF. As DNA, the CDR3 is TGTGCCAGCAGCCAAACGGTCTCGAAGAACACTGAAGCTTTCTTT.

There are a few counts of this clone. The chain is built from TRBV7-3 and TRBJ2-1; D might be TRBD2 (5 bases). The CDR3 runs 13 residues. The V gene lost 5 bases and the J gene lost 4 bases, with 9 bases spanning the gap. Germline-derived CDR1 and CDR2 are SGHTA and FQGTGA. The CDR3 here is CASSRTPYNEQFF. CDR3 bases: TGTGCCAGCAGCCGGACTCCGTACAATGAGCAGTTCTTC.

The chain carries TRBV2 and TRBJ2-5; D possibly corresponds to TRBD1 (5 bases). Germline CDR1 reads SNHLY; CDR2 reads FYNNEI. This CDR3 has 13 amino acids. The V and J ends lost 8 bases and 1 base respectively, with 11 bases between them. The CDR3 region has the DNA TGTGCCAGCGATAGGGGTGCCCAAGAGACCCAGTACTTC. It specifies CASDRGAQETQYF.

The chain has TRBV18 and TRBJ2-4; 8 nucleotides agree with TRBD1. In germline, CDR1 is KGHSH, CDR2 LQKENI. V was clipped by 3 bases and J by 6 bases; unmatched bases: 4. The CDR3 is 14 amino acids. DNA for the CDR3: TGTGCCAGCTCACCTCTGGGACAGGCAAACATTCAGTACTTC. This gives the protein CASSPLGQANIQYF.

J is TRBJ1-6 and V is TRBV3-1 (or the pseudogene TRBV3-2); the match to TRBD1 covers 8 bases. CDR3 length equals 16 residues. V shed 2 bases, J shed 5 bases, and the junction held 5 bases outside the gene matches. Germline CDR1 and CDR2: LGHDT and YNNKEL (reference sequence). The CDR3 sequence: CASSQRTGFDNSPLHF. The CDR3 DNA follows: TGTGCCAGCAGCCAACGGACAGGGTTCGATAATTCACCCCTCCACTTT.

The CDR3 reads CAWSVGQSGDYGYTF. CDR3 DNA sequence: TGTGCCTGGAGCGTGGGACAATCGGGCGACTATGGCTACACCTTC. The chain recombines TRBV30 with TRBJ1-2; D perhaps matches TRBD1 (6 bases). The germline V gene encodes CDR1 GTSNPN and CDR2 SVGIG (reference sequence). The V and J ends lost 3 bases and 3 bases respectively, with 17 bases between them. The CDR3 runs to 15 residues.